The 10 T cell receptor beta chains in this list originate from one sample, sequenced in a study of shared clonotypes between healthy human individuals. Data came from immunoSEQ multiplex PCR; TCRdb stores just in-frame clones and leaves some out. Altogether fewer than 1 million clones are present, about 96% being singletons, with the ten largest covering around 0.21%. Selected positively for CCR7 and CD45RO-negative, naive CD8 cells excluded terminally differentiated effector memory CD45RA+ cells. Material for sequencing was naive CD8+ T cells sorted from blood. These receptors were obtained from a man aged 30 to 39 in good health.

The CDR3 is CSARLTDTQYF. The CDR3 DNA sequence: TGCAGTGCTAGGCTCACAGATACGCAGTATTTT. The chain uses TRBV20-1 and TRBJ2-3; unclear D gene. V lost 3 bases, J lost 2 bases, and 3 bases lay in between. CDR1 is DFQATT, CDR2 SNEGSKA, per germline (reference sequence). The CDR3 totals 11 residues.

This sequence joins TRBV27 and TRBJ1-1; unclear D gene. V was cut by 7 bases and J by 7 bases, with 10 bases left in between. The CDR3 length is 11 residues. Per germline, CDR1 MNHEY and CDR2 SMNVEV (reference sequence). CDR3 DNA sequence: TGTGCCAGCACAACGAACGGTGAAGCTTTCTTT. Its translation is CASTTNGEAFF.

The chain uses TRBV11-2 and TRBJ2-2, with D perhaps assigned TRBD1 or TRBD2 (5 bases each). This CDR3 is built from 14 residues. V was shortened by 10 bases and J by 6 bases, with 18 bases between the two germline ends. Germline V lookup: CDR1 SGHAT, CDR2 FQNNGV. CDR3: CATLVLGVPGELFF. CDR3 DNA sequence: TGTGCCACCCTAGTTTTGGGGGTCCCCGGGGAGCTGTTTTTT.

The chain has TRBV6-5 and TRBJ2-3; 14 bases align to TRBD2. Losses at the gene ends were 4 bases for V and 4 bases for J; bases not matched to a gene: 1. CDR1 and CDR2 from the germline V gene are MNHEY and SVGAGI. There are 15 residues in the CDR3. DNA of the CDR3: TGTGCCAGCAGTTCGACTAGCGGGAGGGCAGATACGCAGTATTTT. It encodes CASSSTSGRADTQYF.

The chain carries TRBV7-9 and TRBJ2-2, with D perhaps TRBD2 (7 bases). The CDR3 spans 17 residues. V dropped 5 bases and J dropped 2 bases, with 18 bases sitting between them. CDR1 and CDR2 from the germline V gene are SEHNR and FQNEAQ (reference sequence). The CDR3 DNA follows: TGTGCCAGCAGCACAACCGGGGGCGGGAGAAACACCGGGGAGCTGTTTTTT. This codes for CASSTTGGGRNTGELFF.

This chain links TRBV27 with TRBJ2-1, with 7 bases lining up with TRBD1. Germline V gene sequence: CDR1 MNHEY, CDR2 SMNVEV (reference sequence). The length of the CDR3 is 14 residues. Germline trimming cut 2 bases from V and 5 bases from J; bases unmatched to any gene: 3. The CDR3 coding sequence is TGTGCCAGCAGTTTAGGACAGGCCGACAATGAGCAGTTCTTC. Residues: CASSLGQADNEQFF.

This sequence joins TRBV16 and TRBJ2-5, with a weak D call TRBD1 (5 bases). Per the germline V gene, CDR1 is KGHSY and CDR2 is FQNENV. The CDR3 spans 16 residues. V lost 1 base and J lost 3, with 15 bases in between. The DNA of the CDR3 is TGTGCCAGCAGCCAATTATGGCAGGGTTGGAAAGAGACCCAGTACTTC. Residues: CASSQLWQGWKETQYF.

The CDR3 region has the DNA TGTGCCAGCAGCCTGACAGAAACTAGCGGGAGAGTTCAGCAGTACTTC. This translates into CASSLTETSGRVQQYF. The chain combines TRBV9 with TRBJ2-7; TRBD2 matches 11 bases. The ends lost 4 bases at V and 8 bases at J; junction bases unmatched: 14. Germline V gives CDR1 SGDLS, CDR2 YYNGEE. The CDR3 is 16 amino acids.

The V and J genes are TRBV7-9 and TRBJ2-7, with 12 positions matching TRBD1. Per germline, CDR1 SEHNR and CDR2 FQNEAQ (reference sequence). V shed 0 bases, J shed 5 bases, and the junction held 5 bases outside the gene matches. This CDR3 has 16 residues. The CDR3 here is CASSLANWDRGHEQYF. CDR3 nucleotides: TGTGCCAGCAGCTTAGCGAATTGGGACAGGGGGCACGAGCAGTACTTC. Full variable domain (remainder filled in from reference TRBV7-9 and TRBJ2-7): DTGVSQNPRHKITKRGQNVTFRCDPISEHNRLYWYRQTLGQGPEFLTYFQNEAQLEKSRLLSDRFSAERPKGSFSTLEIQRTEQGDSAMYLCASSLANWDRGHEQYFGPGTRLTVT.

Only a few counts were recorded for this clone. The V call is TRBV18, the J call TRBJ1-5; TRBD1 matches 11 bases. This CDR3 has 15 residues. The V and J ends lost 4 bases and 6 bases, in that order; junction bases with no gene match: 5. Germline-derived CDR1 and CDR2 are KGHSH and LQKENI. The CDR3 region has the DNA TGTGCCAGCTCACTGGGACAGGGGGGCGGTCAGCCCCAGCATTTT. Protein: CASSLGQGGGQPQHF.